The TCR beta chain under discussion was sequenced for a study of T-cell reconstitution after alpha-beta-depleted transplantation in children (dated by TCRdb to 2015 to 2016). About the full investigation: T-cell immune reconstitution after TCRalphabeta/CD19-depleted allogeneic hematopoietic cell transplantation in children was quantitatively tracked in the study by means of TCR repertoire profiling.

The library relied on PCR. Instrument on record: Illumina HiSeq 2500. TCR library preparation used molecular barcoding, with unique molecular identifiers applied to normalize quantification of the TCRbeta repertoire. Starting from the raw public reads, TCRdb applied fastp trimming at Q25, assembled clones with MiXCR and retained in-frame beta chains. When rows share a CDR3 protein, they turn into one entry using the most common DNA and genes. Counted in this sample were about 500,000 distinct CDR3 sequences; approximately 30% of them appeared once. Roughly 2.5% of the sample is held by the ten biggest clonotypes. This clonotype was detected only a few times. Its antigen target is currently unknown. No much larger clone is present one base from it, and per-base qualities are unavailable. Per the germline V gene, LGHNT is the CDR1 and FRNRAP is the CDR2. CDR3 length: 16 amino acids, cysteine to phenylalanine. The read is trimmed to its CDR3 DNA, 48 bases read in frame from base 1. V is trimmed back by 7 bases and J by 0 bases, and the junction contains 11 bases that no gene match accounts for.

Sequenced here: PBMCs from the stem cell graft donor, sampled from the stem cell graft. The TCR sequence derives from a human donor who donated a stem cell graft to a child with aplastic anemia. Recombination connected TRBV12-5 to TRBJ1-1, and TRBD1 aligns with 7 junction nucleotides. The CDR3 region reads CASAEGQLILNTEAFF. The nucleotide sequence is TGTGCTAGTGCCGAGGGACAGCTGATTTTGAACACTGAAGCTTTCTTT.